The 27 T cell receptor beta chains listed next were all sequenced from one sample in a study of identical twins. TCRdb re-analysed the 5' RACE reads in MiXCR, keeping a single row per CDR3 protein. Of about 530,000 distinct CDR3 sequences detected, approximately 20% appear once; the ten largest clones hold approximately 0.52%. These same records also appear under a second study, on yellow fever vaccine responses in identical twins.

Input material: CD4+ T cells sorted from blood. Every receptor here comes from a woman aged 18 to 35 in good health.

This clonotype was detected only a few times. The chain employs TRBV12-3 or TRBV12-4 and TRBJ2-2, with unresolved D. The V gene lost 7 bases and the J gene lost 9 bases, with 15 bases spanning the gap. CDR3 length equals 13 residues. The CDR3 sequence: CASTPTRERELFF. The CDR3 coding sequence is TGTGCCAGCACCCCGACCCGAGAGAGGGAGCTGTTTTTT.

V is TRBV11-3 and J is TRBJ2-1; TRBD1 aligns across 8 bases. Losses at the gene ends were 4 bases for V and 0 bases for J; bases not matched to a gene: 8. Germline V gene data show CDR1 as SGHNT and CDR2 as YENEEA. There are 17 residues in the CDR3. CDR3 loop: CASSSGLDRGSYNEQFF. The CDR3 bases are TGTGCCAGCAGCTCTGGTCTTGACAGGGGCTCCTACAATGAGCAGTTCTTC.

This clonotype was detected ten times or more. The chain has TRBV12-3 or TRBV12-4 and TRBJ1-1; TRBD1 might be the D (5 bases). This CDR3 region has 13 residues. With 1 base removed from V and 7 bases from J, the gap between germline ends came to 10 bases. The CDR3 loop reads CASSLGGRFEAFF. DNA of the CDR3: TGTGCCAGCAGTTTAGGGGGACGTTTTGAAGCTTTCTTT.

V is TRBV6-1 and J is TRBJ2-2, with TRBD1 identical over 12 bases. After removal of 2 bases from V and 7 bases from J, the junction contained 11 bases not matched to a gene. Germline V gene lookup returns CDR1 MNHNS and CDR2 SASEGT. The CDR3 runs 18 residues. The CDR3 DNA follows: TGTGCCAGCAGTGAACGACCTTTGGGACAGGGGGCTGGCGGGGAGCTGTTTTTT. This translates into CASSERPLGQGAGGELFF.

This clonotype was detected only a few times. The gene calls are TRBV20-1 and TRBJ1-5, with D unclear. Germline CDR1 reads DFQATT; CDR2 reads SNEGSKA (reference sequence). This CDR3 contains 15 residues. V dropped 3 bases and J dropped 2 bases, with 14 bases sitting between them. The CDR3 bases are TGCAGTGCTAGGGATTTTGGAACGGGCAATCAGCCCCAGCATTTT. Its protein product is CSARDFGTGNQPQHF.

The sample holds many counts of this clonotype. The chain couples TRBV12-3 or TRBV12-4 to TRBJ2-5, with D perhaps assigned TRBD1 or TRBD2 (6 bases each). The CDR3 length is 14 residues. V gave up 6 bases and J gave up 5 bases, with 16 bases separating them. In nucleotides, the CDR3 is TGTGCCAGCAGCGGAGGGGGGTCCCAGGAGACCCAGTACTTC. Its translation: CASSGGGSQETQYF.

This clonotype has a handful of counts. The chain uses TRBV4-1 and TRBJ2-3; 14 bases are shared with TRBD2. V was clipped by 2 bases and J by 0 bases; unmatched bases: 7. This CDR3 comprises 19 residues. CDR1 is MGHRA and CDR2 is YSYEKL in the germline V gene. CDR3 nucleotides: TGCGCCAGCAGCCAAAAAGGGACTAGCGGGGGACCTAGCACAGATACGCAGTATTTT. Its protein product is CASSQKGTSGGPSTDTQYF.

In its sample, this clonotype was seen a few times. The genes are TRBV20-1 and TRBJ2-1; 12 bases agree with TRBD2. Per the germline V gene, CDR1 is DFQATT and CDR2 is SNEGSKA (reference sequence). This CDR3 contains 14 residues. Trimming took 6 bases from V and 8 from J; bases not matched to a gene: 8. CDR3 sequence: CSAQGLAGFDEQFF. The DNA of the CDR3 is TGCAGTGCCCAAGGACTAGCGGGATTTGATGAGCAGTTCTTC.

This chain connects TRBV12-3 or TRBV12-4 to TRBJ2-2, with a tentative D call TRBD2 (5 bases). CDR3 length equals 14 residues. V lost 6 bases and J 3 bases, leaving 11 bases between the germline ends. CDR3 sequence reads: CASRPLAHTGELFF. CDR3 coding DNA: TGTGCCAGCAGGCCTCTAGCCCACACCGGGGAGCTGTTTTTT.

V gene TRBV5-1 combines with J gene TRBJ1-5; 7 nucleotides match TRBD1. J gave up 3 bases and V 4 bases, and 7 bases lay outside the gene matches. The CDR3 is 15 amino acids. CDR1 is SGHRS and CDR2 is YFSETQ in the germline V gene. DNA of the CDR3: TGCGCCAGCAGCGTGGAGACAGGGAACAATCAGCCCCAGCATTTT. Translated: CASSVETGNNQPQHF.

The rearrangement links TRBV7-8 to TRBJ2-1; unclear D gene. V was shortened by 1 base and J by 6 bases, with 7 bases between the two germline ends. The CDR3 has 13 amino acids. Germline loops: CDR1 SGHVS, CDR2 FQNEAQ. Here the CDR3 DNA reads TGTGCCAGCAGCTTAGTTGTTCTCAATGAGCAGTTCTTC. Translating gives CASSLVVLNEQFF.

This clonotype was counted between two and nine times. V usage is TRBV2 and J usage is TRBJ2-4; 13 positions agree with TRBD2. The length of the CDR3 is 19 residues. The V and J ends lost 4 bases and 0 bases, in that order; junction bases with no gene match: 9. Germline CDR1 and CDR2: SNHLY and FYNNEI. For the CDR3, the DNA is TGTGCCAGCAGTGTTACTAGCGGGGGGGGACCAATAGCCAAAAACATTCAGTACTTC. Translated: CASSVTSGGGPIAKNIQYF.

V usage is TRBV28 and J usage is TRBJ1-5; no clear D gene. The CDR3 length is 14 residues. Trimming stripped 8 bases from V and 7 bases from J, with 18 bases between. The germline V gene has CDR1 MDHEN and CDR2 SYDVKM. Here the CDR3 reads CASSDNGQWQPQHF. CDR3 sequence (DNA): TGTGCCAGCTCCGATAACGGGCAATGGCAGCCCCAGCATTTT.

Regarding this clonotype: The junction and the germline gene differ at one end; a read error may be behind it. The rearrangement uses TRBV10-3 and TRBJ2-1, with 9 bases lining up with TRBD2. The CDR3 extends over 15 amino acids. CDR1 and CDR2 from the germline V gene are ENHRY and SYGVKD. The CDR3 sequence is CSIRNIAGAWNEQFF. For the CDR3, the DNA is TGTTCCATCAGGAATATAGCGGGAGCTTGGAATGAGCAGTTCTTC.

This chain's CDR3 is CASSPGDRAYSGANVLTF. The CDR3 DNA reads as TGCGCCAGCAGCCCCGGTGACAGGGCCTACTCTGGGGCCAACGTCCTGACTTTC. The gene calls are TRBV4-1 and TRBJ2-6; 7 bases agree with TRBD1. Germline V gene sequence: CDR1 MGHRA, CDR2 YSYEKL. The J segment lost 0 bases and the V segment lost 4 bases, leaving 9 bases of the junction unmatched. This CDR3 is built from 18 residues.

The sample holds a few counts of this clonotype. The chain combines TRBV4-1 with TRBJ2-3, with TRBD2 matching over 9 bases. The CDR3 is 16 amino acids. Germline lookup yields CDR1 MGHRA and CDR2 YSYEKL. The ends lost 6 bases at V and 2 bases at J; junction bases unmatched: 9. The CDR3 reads CASSSLSGGHTDTQYF. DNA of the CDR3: TGCGCCAGCAGTTCCCTTAGCGGGGGCCACACAGATACGCAGTATTTT.

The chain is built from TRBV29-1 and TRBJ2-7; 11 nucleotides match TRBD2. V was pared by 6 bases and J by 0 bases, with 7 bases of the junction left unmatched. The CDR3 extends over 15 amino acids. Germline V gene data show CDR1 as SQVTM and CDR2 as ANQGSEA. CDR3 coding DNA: TGCAGCGTGGGGGACGGGACTAGCGGCTCCTACGAGCAGTACTTC. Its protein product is CSVGDGTSGSYEQYF.

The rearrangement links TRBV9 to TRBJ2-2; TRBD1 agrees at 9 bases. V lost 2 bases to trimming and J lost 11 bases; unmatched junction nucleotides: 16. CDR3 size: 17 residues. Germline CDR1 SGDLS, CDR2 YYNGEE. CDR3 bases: TGTGCCAGCAGCGTGGGACAGGGCTCCCCCTTATTTTCTGAGCTGTTTTTT. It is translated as CASSVGQGSPLFSELFF. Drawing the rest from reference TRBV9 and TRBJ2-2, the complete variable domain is DSGVTQTPKHLITATGQRVTLRCSPRSGDLSVYWYQQSLDQGLQFLIQYYNGEERAKGNILERFSAQQFPDLHSELNLSSLELGDSALYFCASSVGQGSPLFSELFFGEGSRLTVL.

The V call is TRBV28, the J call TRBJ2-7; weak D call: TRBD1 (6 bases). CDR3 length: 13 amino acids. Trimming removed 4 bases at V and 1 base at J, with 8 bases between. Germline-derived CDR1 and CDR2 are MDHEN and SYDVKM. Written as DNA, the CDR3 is TGTGCCAGCAGTTCGGACAGTTCCTACGAGCAGTACGTC. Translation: CASSSDSSYEQYV.

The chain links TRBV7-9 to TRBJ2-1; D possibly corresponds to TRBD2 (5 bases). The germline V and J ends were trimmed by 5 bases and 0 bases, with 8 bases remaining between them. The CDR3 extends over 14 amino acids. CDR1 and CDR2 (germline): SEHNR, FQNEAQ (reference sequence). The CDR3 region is CASSTRGSYNEQFF. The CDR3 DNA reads TGTGCCAGCAGCACCCGGGGCTCCTACAATGAGCAGTTCTTC.

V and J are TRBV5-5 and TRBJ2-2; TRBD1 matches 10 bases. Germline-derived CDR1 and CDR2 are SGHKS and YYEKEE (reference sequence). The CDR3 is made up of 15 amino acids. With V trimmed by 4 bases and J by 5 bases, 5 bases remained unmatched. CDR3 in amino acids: CASSDRDRGTGELFF. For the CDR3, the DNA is TGTGCCAGCAGCGACCGGGACAGGGGAACCGGGGAGCTGTTTTTT.

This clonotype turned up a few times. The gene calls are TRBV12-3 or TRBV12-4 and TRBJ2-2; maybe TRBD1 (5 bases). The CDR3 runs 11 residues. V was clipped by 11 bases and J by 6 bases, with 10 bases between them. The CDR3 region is CACAQAGELFF. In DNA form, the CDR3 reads TGTGCCTGCGCACAGGCCGGGGAGCTGTTTTTT.

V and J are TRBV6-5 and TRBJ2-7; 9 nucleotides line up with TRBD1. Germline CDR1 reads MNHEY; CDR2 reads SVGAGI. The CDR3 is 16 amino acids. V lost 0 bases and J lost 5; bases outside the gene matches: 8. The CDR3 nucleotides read TGTGCCAGCAGTTACTCCCGGACAGGGGCTGCCCACGAGCAGTACTTC. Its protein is CASSYSRTGAAHEQYF.

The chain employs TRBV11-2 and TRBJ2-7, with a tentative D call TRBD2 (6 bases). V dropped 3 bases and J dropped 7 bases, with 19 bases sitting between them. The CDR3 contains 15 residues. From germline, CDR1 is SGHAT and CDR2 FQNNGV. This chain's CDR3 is CASSLNLAHSGEQYF. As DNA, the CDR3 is TGTGCCAGCAGCTTGAACCTAGCGCACTCAGGGGAGCAGTACTTC.

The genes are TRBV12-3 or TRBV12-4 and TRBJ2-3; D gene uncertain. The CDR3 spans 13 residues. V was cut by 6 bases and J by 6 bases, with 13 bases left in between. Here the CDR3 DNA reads TGTGCCAGCAGCCCCCGCCTTCGGGATACGCAGTATTTT. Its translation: CASSPRLRDTQYF.

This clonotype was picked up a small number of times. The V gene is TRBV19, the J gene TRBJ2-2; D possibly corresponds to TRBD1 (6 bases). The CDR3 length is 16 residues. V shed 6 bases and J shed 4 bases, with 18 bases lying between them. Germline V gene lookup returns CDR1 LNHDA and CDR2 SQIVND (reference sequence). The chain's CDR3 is CASRTLGGAGTGELFF. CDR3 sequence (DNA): TGTGCCAGTAGGACACTAGGGGGAGCTGGCACCGGGGAGCTGTTTTTT.

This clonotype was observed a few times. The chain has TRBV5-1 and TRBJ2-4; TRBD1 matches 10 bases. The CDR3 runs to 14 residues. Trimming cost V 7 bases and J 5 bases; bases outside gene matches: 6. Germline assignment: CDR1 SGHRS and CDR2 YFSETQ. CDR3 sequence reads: CASASGQGQNIQYF. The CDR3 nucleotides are TGCGCCAGCGCTTCGGGACAGGGGCAAAACATTCAGTACTTC.